This T cell receptor (beta chain) derives from a study of post-analysis software for immune sequencing data. The study, taken as a whole, reports: TRBV5-6, TRBV5-1 and TRBV20-1 were among roughly five TRBV segments more frequent in patients than controls.

Details on this clonotype: Its antigen is as yet unknown.

Germline CDR1 and CDR2: MNHEY and SVGEGT. The length of the CDR3 is 14 residues. Trimming pared 10 bases from V and 0 bases from J, leaving 12 bases between. The authors incorporated unique molecular identifiers into the TCR beta cDNA libraries. The T cell input of roughly 0.95 to 11 million gave 400,000 to 500,000 cDNA molecules. A single record per CDR3 protein comes from TCRdb applying MiXCR to the PCR reads. The sample includes 450,000 or so distinct CDR3 sequences, 45% seen only once; the top ten take over 10%. This rearrangement joins TRBV6-2 or TRBV6-3 to TRBJ2-2; either TRBD1 or TRBD2 may fit D (5 bases each). The clonotype was recovered from a girl under 18 with multiple sclerosis. The sample consisted of blood. The CDR3 DNA follows: TGTGCCATCTCCGGGACGGCGAACACCGGGGAGCTGTTTTTT. Its protein product is CAISGTANTGELFF.